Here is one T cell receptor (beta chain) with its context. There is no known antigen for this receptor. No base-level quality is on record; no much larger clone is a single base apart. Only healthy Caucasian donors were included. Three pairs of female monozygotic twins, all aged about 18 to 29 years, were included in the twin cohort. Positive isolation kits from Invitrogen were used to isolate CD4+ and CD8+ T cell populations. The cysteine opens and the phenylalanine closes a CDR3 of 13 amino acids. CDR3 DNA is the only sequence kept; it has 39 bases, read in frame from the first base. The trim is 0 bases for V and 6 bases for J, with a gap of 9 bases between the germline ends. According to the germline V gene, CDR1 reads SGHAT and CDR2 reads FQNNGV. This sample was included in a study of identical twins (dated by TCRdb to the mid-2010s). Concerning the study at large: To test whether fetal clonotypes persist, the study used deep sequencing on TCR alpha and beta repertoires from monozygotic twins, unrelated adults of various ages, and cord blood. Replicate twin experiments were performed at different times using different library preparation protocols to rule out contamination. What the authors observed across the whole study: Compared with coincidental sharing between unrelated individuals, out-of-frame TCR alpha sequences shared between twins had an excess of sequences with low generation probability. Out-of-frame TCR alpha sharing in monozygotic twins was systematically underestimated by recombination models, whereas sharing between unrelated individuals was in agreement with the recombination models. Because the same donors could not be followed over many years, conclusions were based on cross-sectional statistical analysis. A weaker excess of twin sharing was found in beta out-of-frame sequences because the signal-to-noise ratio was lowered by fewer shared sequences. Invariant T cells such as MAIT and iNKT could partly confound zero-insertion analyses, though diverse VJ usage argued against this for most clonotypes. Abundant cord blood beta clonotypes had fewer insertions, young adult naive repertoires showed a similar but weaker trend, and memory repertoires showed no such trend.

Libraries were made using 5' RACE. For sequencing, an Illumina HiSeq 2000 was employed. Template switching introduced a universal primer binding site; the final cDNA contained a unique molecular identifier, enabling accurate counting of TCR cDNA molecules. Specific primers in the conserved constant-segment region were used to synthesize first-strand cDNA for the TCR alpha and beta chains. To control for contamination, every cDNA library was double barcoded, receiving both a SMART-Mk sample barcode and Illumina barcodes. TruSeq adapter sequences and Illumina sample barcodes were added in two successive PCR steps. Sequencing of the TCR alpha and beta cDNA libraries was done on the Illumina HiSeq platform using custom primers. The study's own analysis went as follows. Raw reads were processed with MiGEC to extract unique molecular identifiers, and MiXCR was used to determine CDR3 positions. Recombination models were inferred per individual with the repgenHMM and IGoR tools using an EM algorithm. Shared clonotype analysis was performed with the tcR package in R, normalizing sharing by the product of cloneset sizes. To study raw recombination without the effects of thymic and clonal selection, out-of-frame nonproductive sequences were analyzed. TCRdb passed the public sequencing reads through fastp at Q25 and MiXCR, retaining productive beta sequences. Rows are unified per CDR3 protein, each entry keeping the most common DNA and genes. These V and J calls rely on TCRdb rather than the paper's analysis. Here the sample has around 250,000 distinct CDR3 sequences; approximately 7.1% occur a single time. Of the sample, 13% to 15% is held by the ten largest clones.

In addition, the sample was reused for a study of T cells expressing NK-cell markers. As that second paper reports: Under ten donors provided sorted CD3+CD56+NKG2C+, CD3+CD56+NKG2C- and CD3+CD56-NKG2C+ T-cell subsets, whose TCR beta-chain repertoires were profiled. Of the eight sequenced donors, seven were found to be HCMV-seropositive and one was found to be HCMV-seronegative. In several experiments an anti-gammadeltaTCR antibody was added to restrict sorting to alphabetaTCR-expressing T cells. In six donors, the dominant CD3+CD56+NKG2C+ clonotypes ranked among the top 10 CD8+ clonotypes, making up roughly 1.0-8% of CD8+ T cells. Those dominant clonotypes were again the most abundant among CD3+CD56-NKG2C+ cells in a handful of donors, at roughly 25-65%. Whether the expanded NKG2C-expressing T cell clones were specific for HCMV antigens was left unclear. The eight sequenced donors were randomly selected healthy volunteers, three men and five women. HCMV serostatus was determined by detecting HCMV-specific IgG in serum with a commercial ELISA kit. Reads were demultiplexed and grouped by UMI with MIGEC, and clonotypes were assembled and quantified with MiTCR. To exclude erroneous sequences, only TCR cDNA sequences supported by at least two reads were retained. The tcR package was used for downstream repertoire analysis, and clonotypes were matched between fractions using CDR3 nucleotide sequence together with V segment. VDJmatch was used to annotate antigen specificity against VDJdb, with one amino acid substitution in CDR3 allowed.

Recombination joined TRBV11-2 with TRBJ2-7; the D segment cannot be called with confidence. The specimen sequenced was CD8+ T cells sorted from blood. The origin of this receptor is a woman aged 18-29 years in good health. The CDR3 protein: CASSLDVGREQYF. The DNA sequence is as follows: TGTGCCAGCAGCTTAGATGTAGGCCGCGAGCAGTACTTC.